What follows are 28 T cell receptor beta chains derived from one specimen sequenced in a study of regulatory and conventional T cells in RAG deficiency. Sequencing was performed with immunoSEQ multiplex PCR; in TCRdb, only in-frame clones are kept and a portion is missing. The sample shows 8,500 or so clones, more than 75% of them seen only once. This same sample was also part of a study on regulatory T cells. From that report: The primer mix had 52 TRBV and 13 TRBJ primers.

Input material: CD8+ T cells sorted from blood. All receptors come from a human donor in good health.

This chain links TRBV7-9 with TRBJ2-3; D is unresolved. The V gene lost 5 bases and the J gene lost 0 bases, with 12 bases spanning the gap. Germline V gene lookup returns CDR1 SEHNR and CDR2 FQNEAQ (reference sequence). This CDR3 has 15 residues. CDR3 sequence: CASSKPGSSTDTQYF. CDR3 coding DNA: TGTGCCAGCAGCAAACCGGGCTCTAGCACAGATACGCAGTATTTT.

This clone was counted between two and nine times. V is TRBV2 and J is TRBJ2-2; a weak D match, TRBD2 (5 bases). The V gene's germline CDR1 is SNHLY and CDR2 FYNNEI. V lost 5 bases and J lost 5, with 9 bases in between. The CDR3 is 13 amino acids. CDR3 DNA sequence: TGTGCCAGCAGTACCCCGGGGACCGGGGAGCTGTTTTTT. Its protein is CASSTPGTGELFF.

The genes are TRBV19 and TRBJ2-7; 7 nucleotides match TRBD1. This CDR3 has 14 amino acids. With 1 base clipped from V and 2 bases from J, the junction kept 2 bases outside the gene matches. Per germline, CDR1 LNHDA and CDR2 SQIVND (reference sequence). The CDR3 spells CASSIGTGAYEQYF. DNA of the CDR3: TGTGCCAGTAGTATAGGGACAGGAGCCTACGAGCAGTACTTC.

This clone was recorded once. This rearrangement joins TRBV30 to TRBJ2-7, with TRBD1 matching 8 bases. CDR1 is GTSNPN, CDR2 SVGIG, per germline (reference sequence). The CDR3 is 12 amino acids. Trimming cost V 3 bases and J 2 bases; bases outside gene matches: 0. CDR3 coding DNA: TGTGCCTGGAGACAGGGGGCCTACGAGCAGTACTTC. Amino acids: CAWRQGAYEQYF.

This chain uses TRBV6-5 with TRBJ2-7, with 8 bases matching TRBD1. The CDR3 is 14 residues long. The germline V gene encodes CDR1 MNHEY and CDR2 SVGAGI. V dropped 3 bases and J dropped 1; count of bases not matched to a gene: 2. The CDR3 DNA is TGTGCCAGCAGTTATACAGGGGGATCCTACGAGCAGTACTTC. It encodes CASSYTGGSYEQYF.

The V gene is TRBV10-3, the J gene TRBJ1-3; D not certain. There are 17 residues in the CDR3. Germline V gives CDR1 ENHRY, CDR2 SYGVKD. V lost 6 bases to trimming and J lost 0 bases, with 18 bases between them. CDR3 protein: CAIRLELTANSGNTIYF. Here the CDR3 DNA reads TGTGCCATCAGGCTCGAACTTACAGCGAACTCTGGAAACACCATATATTTT.

The V gene is TRBV7-2, the J gene TRBJ2-1; 12 nucleotides agree with TRBD2. The CDR3 runs 16 residues. Germline-derived CDR1 and CDR2 are SGHTA and FQGNSA. The ends lost 5 bases at V and 5 bases at J; junction bases unmatched: 7. CDR3: CASSDRTSGVHNEQFF. The CDR3 region has the DNA TGTGCCAGCAGCGACCGGACTAGCGGGGTGCACAATGAGCAGTTCTTC.

This chain uses TRBV7-3 with TRBJ2-5; 7 bases fit TRBD1. Per the germline V gene, CDR1 is SGHTA and CDR2 is FQGTGA. The V gene end was trimmed by 3 bases and the J gene end by 5 bases; junction bases not matched to a gene: 3. The CDR3 totals 13 residues. The DNA for the CDR3 is TGTGCCAGCAGCTTTACAGGGGAGGAGACCCAGTACTTC. It encodes CASSFTGEETQYF.

This chain joins TRBV6-1 and TRBJ1-3; 7 bases agree with TRBD1. CDR3 length equals 16 residues. Looked up from germline, CDR1 is MNHNS and CDR2 is SASEGT. The ends lost 1 base at V and 4 bases at J; junction bases unmatched: 7. The CDR3 here is CASSEDGGGFGNTIYF. The CDR3, as DNA: TGTGCCAGCAGTGAAGATGGAGGGGGCTTCGGAAACACCATATATTTT.

This clone has a handful of counts. The CDR3 protein is CASSYPPPDTQYF. In DNA, the CDR3 is TGTGCCAGCAGTTACCCCCCCCCAGATACGCAGTATTTT. The chain employs TRBV6-5 and TRBJ2-3; D remains unclear. V shed 2 bases and J shed 4 bases, with 7 bases lying between them. Germline values: CDR1 MNHEY, CDR2 SVGAGI. The CDR3 length is 13 residues.

This clone is a singleton in its sample. This chain connects TRBV11-3 to TRBJ2-1, with D maybe TRBD2 (6 bases). The CDR3 runs 15 residues. The germline CDR1 and CDR2 sequences are SGHNT and YENEEA. Trimming took 5 bases from V and 4 from J, leaving 15 bases between them. The CDR3 here is CASSPRGLLYNEQFF. In DNA, the CDR3 is TGTGCCAGCAGCCCGAGAGGACTACTATACAATGAGCAGTTCTTC.

This chain links TRBV5-1 with TRBJ1-4; 7 bases map to TRBD1. The CDR3 is 16 residues long. CDR1 and CDR2 from the germline V gene are SGHRS and YFSETQ. Trimming cost V 0 bases and J 3 bases; bases outside gene matches: 5. The CDR3 sequence is CASSLGDRVSNEKLFF. The CDR3 coding sequence is TGCGCCAGCAGCTTGGGAGACAGGGTGTCTAATGAAAAACTGTTTTTT.

The CDR3 nucleotides read TGTGCCAGCAGCGCACAGGGACGGGTTAATTATGGCTACACCTTC. Translation: CASSAQGRVNYGYTF. The chain employs TRBV9 and TRBJ1-2; TRBD1 is a possible D gene (6 bases). This CDR3 comprises 15 residues. Germline-derived CDR1 and CDR2 are SGDLS and YYNGEE. V lost 3 bases to trimming and J lost 5 bases, with 17 bases between them.

The genes are TRBV5-3 and TRBJ1-2, with D possibly being TRBD1 (5 bases). TRBV5-3 is given ORF status, its function remaining uncertain. CDR3 length: 17 residues. Trimming removed 0 bases at V and 4 bases at J, with 19 bases between. The CDR3 DNA is TGTGCCAGAAGCTTGGTGTTCAACGGGACGGCGAGCTATGGCTACACCTTC. Amino acid sequence: CARSLVFNGTASYGYTF.

J is TRBJ2-1 and V is TRBV9, with 10 positions matching TRBD1. V shed 0 bases and J 7 bases; nucleotides not matched to a gene: 1. Germline CDR1 SGDLS, CDR2 YYNGEE. This CDR3 spans 14 amino acids. As DNA, the CDR3 is TGTGCCAGCAGCGTAGGGGACAGGGGAAATGAGCAGTTCTTC. As protein: CASSVGDRGNEQFF.

This clone was found once. The chain recombines TRBV15 with TRBJ2-3, with D perhaps TRBD1 (6 bases). V lost 3 bases and J 5 bases, leaving 12 bases between the germline ends. The CDR3 has 14 amino acids. Germline CDR1 is LNHNV and CDR2 is YYDKDF (reference sequence). CDR3 protein: CATSSGGSRDTQYF. The CDR3, as DNA: TGTGCCACCAGCAGTGGGGGCTCGAGAGATACGCAGTATTTT.

The chain uses TRBV4-1 and TRBJ2-7, with D tentatively TRBD2 (5 bases). Trimming cost V 4 bases and J 2 bases, with 9 bases left between them. This CDR3 is 13 amino acids long. The germline CDR1 and CDR2 sequences are MGHRA and YSYEKL. The DNA of the CDR3 is TGCGCCAGCAGCCTCCCGGGAACCTACGAGCAGTACTTC. Translation gives CASSLPGTYEQYF.

This chain links TRBV19 with TRBJ2-1; D is unresolved. Germline lookup yields CDR1 LNHDA and CDR2 SQIVND (reference sequence). V was pared by 0 bases and J by 4 bases, with 7 bases between. The CDR3 consists of 14 residues. The CDR3 here is CASSIDVMYNEQFF. CDR3 DNA sequence: TGTGCCAGTAGTATAGATGTGATGTACAATGAGCAGTTCTTC. Looking up the rest from reference TRBV19 and TRBJ2-1 gives the full variable domain: DGGITQSPKYLFRKEGQNVTLSCEQNLNHDAMYWYRQDPGQGLRLIYYSQIVNDFQKGDIAEGYSVSREKKESFPLTVTSAQKNPTAFYLCASSIDVMYNEQFFGPGTRLTVL.

The chain recombines TRBV11-2 with TRBJ1-4; 7 bases line up with TRBD1. The CDR3 is made up of 15 amino acids. Looked up from germline, CDR1 is SGHAT and CDR2 is FQNNGV. V trimming: 5 bases; J trimming: 1 base; junction bases outside the gene matches: 4. CDR3 nucleotide sequence: TGTGCCAGCAGCCTGGGACAGCGAACTAATGAAAAACTGTTTTTT. Its protein product is CASSLGQRTNEKLFF. The full variable domain, with the rest looked up from reference TRBV11-2 and TRBJ1-4, is EAGVAQSPRYKIIEKRQSVAFWCNPISGHATLYWYQQILGQGPKLLIQFQNNGVVDDSQLPKDRFSAERLKGVDSTLKIQPAKLEDSAVYLCASSLGQRTNEKLFFGSGTQLSVL.

The chain joins TRBV30 to TRBJ2-7, with TRBD1 as a possible D gene (5 bases). V shed 0 bases and J shed 3 bases, with 9 bases lying between them. CDR1 and CDR2 (germline): GTSNPN, SVGIG (reference sequence). CDR3 length: 13 amino acids. CDR3 protein: CAWSVQAYYEQYF. The CDR3 DNA is TGTGCCTGGAGTGTACAGGCCTACTACGAGCAGTACTTC.

This chain connects TRBV7-9 to TRBJ2-2; possible D gene TRBD2, 5 bases. The V and J ends lost 1 base and 1 base respectively, with 10 bases between them. This CDR3 comprises 16 residues. The germline CDR1 and CDR2 sequences are SEHNR and FQNEAQ (reference sequence). The CDR3 here is CASSLGSEGNTGELFF. The CDR3 DNA follows: TGTGCCAGCAGCTTAGGATCAGAGGGGAACACCGGGGAGCTGTTTTTT.

The chain couples TRBV11-2 to TRBJ2-5, with D hard to call. Judging by the DNA end, TRBJ2-7 fits better; the J call may be wrong. The germline CDR1 and CDR2 sequences are SGHAT and FQNNGV. The length of the CDR3 is 14 residues. The CDR3 nucleotides read TGTGCCAGCAGCTTACAGGAGAGCTCCTACGAGCAGTACTTC. Amino acids: CASSLQESSYEQYF.

The chain recombines TRBV19 with TRBJ2-7, with no clear D. Looked up from germline, CDR1 is LNHDA and CDR2 is SQIVND (reference sequence). The ends were cut back, 6 bases at V and 3 bases at J, with 15 bases in the middle. CDR3 length: 14 residues. This chain's CDR3 is CASSPQKVGYEQYF. CDR3 DNA: TGTGCCAGTAGCCCCCAGAAGGTCGGCTACGAGCAGTACTTC.

The chain carries TRBV5-4 and TRBJ1-1, with 8 bases fitting TRBD1. The CDR3 loop spans 17 amino acids. The V segment lost 4 bases and the J segment 1 base; nucleotides outside the gene matches: 12. Looked up from germline, CDR1 is SGHNT and CDR2 is YYREEE (reference sequence). The CDR3 sequence is CASSKGQGARGNTEAFF. Here the CDR3 DNA reads TGTGCCAGCAGCAAGGGCCAGGGGGCGAGAGGGAACACTGAAGCTTTCTTT.

The chain uses TRBV7-6 and TRBJ2-7; 7 bases are a match to TRBD2. After removal of 4 bases from V and 2 bases from J, the junction contained 14 bases not matched to a gene. Germline-derived CDR1 and CDR2 are SGHVS and FNYEAQ. The length of the CDR3 is 17 residues. The chain's CDR3 is CASSSLAPPSGAYEQYF. CDR3 nucleotide sequence: TGTGCCAGCAGCTCCTTGGCCCCGCCTAGCGGAGCCTACGAGCAGTACTTC.

This CDR3 is CASSFFSGGVSVNTGELFF. In nucleotides, the CDR3 is TGTGCCAGCAGCTTCTTTAGCGGGGGGGTTTCGGTTAACACCGGGGAGCTGTTTTTT. V and J are TRBV5-6 and TRBJ2-2, with 11 bases fitting TRBD2. Trimming removed 2 bases from V and 2 bases from J; junction bases left unmatched: 11. There are 19 residues in the CDR3. Per the germline V gene, CDR1 is SGHDT and CDR2 is YYEEEE.

This clone qualifies as hyperexpanded (1% or more). The rearrangement uses TRBV9 and TRBJ1-5; D is undetermined. Trimming shortened V by 3 bases and J by 0 bases, and 10 bases separated the two germline ends. The CDR3 is 15 amino acids. Looked up from germline, CDR1 is SGDLS and CDR2 is YYNGEE. CDR3 in DNA: TGTGCCAGCAGCGCCGGGCCACTTAGCAATCAGCCCCAGCATTTT. As protein: CASSAGPLSNQPQHF.

The CDR3 nucleotides read TGTGCTAGCCAGGGTGGGCGCCGCGAGCAGTACTTC. Protein: CASQGGRREQYF. V and J are TRBV12-5 and TRBJ2-7; maybe TRBD1 (5 bases). Trimming took 9 bases from V and 6 from J, leaving 15 bases between them. Germline values: CDR1 LGHNT, CDR2 FRNRAP. The CDR3 runs to 12 residues.